The TCR beta chain described here comes from a study of a mutant IDH1 vaccine in newly diagnosed glioma. Across the whole study: With temozolomide cycles, or 4-6 weeks after radiotherapy alone, vaccination was started. Study-wide findings and caveats: Most patients, 90% to 95%, showed vaccine-induced immune responses.

The time point denotes: week 11, during vaccination. The vaccine gave 300 ug of a 20-mer mutant IDH1 peptide subcutaneously per dose. Donor diagnoses consisted of new WHO grade 3 or 4 IDH1-mutant, ATRX-lost astrocytomas. Assay: immunoSEQ multiplex PCR; the TCRdb copy retains only in-frame clones and omits some. The data show some 120,000 clones, over 75% seen once. Trimming stripped 1 base from V and 7 bases from J, with 13 bases between. The germline CDR1 and CDR2 sequences are SEHNR and FQNEAQ (reference sequence). This CDR3 has 15 residues. In regard to this clone: Its antigen is unknown.

Material: PBMCs, obtained from a glioma patient whose treatment included an IDH1 peptide vaccine. This chain joins TRBV7-9 and TRBJ1-4, with a tentative D call TRBD1 (6 bases). This sequence originates from a man aged 40-49 years with glioma. The CDR3 bases are TGTGCCAGCAGCTTAGGACAGGACTTTATTGAAAAACTGTTTTTT. Protein sequence: CASSLGQDFIEKLFF.